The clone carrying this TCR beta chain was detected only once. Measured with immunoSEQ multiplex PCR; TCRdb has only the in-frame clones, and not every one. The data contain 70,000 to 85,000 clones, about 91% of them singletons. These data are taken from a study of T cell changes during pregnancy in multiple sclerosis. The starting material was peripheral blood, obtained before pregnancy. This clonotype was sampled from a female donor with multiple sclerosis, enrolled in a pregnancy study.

CDR3 amino acids: CASSLSWAGTSTSYEQYF. CDR3 sequence (DNA): TGCGCCAGCAGCCTAAGTTGGGCAGGGACTTCGACCTCCTACGAGCAGTACTTC. The chain joins TRBV4-1 to TRBJ2-7; D possibly corresponds to TRBD2 (6 bases). This CDR3 is 18 amino acids long. Trimming left V 4 bases short and J 0 bases short, with 22 bases between. Looked up from germline, CDR1 is MGHRA and CDR2 is YSYEKL.